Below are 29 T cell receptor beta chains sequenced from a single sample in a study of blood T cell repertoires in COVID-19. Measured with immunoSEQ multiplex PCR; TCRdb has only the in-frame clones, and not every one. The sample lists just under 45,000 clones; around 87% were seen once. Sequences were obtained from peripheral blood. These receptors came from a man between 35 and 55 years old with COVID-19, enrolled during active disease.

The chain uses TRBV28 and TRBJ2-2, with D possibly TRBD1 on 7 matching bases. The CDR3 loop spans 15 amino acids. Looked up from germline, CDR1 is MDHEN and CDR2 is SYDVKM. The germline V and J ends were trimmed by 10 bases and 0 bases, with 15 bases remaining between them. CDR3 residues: CATTQGGPNTGELFF. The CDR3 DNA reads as TGTGCCACCACCCAGGGGGGTCCGAACACCGGGGAGCTGTTTTTT. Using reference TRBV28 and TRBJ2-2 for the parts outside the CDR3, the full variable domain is DVKVTQSSRYLVKRTGEKVFLECVQDMDHENMFWYRQDPGLGLRLIYFSYDVKMKEKGDIPEGYSVSREKKERFSLILESASTNQTSMYLCATTQGGPNTGELFFGEGSRLTVL.

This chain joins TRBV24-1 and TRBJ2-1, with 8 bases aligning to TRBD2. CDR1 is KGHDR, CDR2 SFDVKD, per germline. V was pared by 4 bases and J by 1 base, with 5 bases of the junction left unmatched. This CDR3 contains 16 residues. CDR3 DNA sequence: TGTGCCACCAGTGAGCGGAGCGGGAGATCCTACAATGAGCAGTTCTTC. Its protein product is CATSERSGRSYNEQFF.

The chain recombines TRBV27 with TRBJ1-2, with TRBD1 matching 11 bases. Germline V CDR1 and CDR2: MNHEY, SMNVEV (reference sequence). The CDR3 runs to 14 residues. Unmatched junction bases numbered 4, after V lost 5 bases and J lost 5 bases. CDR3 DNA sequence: TGTGCCAGCAGTCCCGGGGACAGGGGGTATGGCTACACCTTC. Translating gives CASSPGDRGYGYTF.

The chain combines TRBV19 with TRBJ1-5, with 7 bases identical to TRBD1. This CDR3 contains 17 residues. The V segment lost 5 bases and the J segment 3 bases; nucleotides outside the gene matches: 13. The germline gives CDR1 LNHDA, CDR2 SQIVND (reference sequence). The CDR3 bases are TGTGCCAGTAGTCCGCGGGACAGTCCCGGGAACAATCAGCCCCAGCATTTT. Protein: CASSPRDSPGNNQPQHF.

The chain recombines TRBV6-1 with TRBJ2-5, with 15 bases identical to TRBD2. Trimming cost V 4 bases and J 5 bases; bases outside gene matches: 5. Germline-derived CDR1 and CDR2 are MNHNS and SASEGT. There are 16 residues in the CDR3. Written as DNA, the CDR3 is TGTGCCAGCAGTGGGACTAGCGGGAGGGTCGGGGAGACCCAGTACTTC. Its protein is CASSGTSGRVGETQYF.

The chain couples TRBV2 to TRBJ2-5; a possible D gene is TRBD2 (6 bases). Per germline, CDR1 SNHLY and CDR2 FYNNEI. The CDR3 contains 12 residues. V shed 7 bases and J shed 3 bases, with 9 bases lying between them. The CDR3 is CASTWEEETQYF. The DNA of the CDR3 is TGTGCCAGCACATGGGAGGAAGAGACCCAGTACTTC.

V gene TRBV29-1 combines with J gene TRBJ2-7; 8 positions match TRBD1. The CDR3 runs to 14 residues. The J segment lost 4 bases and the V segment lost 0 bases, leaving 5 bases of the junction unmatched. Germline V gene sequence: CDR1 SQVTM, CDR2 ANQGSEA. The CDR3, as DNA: TGCAGCGTTGAAGACTGGACAGGGATGTACGAGCAGTACTTC. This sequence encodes CSVEDWTGMYEQYF.

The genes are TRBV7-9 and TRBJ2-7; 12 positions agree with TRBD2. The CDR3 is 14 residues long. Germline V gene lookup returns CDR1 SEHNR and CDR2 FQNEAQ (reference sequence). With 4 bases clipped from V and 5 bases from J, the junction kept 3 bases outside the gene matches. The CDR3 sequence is CASSSWTSGNEQYF. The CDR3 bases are TGTGCCAGCAGCTCCTGGACTAGCGGGAACGAGCAGTACTTC.

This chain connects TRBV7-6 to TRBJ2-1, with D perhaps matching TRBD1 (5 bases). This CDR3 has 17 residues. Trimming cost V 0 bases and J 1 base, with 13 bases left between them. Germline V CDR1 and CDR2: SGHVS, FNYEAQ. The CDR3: CASSLAGLGASYNEQFF. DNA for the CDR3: TGTGCCAGCAGCTTAGCGGGGCTAGGAGCGTCCTACAATGAGCAGTTCTTC.

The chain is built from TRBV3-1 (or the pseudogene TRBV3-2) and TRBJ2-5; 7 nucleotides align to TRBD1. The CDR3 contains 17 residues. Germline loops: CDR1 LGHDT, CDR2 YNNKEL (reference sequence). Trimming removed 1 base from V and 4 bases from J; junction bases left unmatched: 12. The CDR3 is CASSQGFGTEFPETQYF. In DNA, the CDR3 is TGTGCCAGCAGCCAAGGGTTCGGGACAGAATTTCCAGAGACCCAGTACTTC.

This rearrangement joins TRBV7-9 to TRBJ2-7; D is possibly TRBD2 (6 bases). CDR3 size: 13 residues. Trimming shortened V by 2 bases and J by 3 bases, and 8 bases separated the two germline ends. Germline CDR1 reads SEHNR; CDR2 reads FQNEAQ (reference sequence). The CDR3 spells CASSLRESYEQYF. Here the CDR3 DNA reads TGTGCCAGCAGCTTACGGGAGAGCTACGAGCAGTACTTC.

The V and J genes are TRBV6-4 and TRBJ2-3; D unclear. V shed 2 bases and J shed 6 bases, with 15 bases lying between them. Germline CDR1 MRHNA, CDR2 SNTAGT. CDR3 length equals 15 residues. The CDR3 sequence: CASSDRRPGRDTQYF. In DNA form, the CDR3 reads TGTGCCAGCAGTGACCGGCGGCCCGGCCGTGATACGCAGTATTTT.

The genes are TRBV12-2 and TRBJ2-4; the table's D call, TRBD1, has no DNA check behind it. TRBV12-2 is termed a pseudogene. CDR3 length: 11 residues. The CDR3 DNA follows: TGTTCCTTTACCGACAGAAACATTCAGTACTTC. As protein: CSFTDRNIQYF.

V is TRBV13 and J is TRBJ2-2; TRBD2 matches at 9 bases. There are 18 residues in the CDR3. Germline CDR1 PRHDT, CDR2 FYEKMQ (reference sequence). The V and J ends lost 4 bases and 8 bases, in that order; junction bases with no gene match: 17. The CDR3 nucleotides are TGTGCCAGCAGCTCCCTGCTATTGCGGGAGGGCCCAGGGGGGGAGCTGTTTTTT. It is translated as CASSSLLLREGPGGELFF.

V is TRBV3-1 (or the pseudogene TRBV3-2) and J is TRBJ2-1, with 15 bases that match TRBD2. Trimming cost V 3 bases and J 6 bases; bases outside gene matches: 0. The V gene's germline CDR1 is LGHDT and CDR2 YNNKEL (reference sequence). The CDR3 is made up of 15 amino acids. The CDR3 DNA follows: TGTGCCAGCAGCCAGGGACTAGCGGGAGGCAATGAGCAGTTCTTC. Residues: CASSQGLAGGNEQFF.

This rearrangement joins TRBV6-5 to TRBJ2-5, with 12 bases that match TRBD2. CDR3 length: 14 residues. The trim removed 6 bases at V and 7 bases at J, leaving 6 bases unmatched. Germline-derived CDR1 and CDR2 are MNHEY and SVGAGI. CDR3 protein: CASRITSGGPTQYF. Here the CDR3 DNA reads TGTGCCAGCAGGATCACTAGCGGGGGGCCGACCCAGTACTTC.

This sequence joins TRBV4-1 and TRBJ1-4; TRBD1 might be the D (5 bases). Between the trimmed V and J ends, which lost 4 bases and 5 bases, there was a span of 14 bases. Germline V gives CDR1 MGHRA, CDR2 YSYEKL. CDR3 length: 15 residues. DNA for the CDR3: TGCGCCAGCAGCCCCGGGACTGGGGGGAATGAAAAACTGTTTTTT. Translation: CASSPGTGGNEKLFF.

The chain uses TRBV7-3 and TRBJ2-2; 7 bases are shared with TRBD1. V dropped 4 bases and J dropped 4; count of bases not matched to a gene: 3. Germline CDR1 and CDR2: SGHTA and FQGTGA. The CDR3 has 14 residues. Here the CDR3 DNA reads TGTGCCAGCAGCTCACACAGGGGCACCGGGGAGCTGTTTTTT. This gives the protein CASSSHRGTGELFF.

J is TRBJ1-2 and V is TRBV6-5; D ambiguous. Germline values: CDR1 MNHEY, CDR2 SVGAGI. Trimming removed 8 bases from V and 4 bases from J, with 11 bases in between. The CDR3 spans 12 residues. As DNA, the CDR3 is TGTGCCAGCCACCATAGCATCTATGGCTACACCTTC. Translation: CASHHSIYGYTF.

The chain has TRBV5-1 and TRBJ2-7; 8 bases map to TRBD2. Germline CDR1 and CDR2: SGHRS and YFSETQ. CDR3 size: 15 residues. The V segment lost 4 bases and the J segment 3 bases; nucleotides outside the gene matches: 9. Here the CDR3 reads CASSEWIGGGYEQYF. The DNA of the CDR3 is TGCGCCAGCAGCGAGTGGATCGGGGGGGGCTACGAGCAGTACTTC.

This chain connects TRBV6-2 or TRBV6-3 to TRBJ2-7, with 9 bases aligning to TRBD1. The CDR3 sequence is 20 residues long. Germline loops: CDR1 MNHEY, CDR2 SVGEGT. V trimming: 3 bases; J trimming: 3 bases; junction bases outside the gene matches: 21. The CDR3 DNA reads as TGTGCCAGCAGTTATCCTTCTCGGCGGACTGCACAGGGGGCTGGCTACGAGCAGTACTTC. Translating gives CASSYPSRRTAQGAGYEQYF.

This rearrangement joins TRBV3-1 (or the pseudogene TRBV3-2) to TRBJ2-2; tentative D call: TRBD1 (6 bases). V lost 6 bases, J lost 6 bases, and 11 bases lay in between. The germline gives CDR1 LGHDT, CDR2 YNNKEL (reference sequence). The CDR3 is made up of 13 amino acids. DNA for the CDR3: TGTGCCAGCAGAGGAGAGGGGGCCGGGGAGCTGTTTTTT. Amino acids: CASRGEGAGELFF.

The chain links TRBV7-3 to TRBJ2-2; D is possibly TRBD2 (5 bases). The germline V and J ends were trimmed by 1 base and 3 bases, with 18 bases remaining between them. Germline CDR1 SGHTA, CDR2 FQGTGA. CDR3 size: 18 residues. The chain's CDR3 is CASSLILPGPGDTGELFF. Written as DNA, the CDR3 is TGTGCCAGCAGCTTAATTCTGCCTGGGCCCGGGGACACCGGGGAGCTGTTTTTT.

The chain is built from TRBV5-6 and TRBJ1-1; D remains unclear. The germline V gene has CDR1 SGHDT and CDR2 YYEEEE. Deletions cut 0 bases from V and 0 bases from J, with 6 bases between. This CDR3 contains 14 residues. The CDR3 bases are TGTGCCAGCAGCTTGGGGCCGATGAACACTGAAGCTTTCTTT. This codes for CASSLGPMNTEAFF.

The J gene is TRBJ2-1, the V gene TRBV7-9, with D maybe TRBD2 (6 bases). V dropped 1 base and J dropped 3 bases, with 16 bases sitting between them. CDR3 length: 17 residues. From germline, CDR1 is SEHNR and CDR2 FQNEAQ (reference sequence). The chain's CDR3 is CASSLVPSTSSYNEQFF. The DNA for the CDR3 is TGTGCCAGCAGCTTAGTCCCTAGCACTAGCAGCTACAATGAGCAGTTCTTC.

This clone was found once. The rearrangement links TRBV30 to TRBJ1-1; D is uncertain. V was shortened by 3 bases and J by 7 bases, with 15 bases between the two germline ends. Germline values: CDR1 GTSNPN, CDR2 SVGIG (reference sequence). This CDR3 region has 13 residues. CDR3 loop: CAWRGSSAGEAFF. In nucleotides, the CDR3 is TGTGCCTGGAGGGGGTCCTCTGCGGGTGAAGCTTTCTTT.

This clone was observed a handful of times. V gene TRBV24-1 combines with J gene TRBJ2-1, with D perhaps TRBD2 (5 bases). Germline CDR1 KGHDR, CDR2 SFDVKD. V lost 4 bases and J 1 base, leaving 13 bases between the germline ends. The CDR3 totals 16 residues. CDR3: CATSDSVGVSYNEQFF. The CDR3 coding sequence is TGTGCCACCAGTGACTCTGTGGGAGTGTCCTACAATGAGCAGTTCTTC.

Written as DNA, the CDR3 is TGTGCCAGCAGCAGCCTGGGCGGGGGGCCCACAGATACGCAGTATTTT. This encodes CASSSLGGGPTDTQYF. The V gene is TRBV5-4, the J gene TRBJ2-3; TRBD2 matches 8 bases. J was trimmed by 2 bases and V by 4 bases; bases with no gene match: 9. The CDR3 extends over 16 amino acids. CDR1 and CDR2 (germline): SGHNT, YYREEE (reference sequence).

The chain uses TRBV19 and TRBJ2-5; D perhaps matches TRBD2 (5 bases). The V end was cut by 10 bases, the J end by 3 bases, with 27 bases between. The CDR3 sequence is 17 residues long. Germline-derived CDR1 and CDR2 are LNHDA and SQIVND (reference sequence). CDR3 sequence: CATTPRAGTNPEETQYF. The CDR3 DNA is TGTGCCACCACTCCCCGGGCGGGCACAAATCCAGAAGAGACCCAGTACTTC.